These T cell receptor beta chains were read from a single sample in a study of cytomegalovirus exposure and HLA in healthy donors. Assay: immunoSEQ multiplex PCR; the TCRdb copy retains only in-frame clones and omits some. The sample holds approximately 190,000 clones, approximately 87% seen once. The specimen was PBMCs. The source is a man aged 25-45 years in good health and CMV-seronegative. Each CDR3 is given with its conserved first and last residue.

j_gene: TRBJ1-5
len: 17
v_gene: TRBV7-2
CDR3aa: CASSLVSGGLSNQPQHF

j_gene: TRBJ1-4
len: 14
v_gene: TRBV2
CDR3aa: CASSPGQGYEKLFF

j_gene: TRBJ1-5
len: 13
v_gene: TRBV28
CDR3aa: CASSPGRNQPQHF

j_gene: TRBJ2-7
len: 16
v_gene: TRBV19
CDR3aa: CASSIDVKAGLYEQYF

j_gene: NA
len: 17
v_gene: TRBV2
CDR3aa: CASSENLAGGSPYEQYF

j_gene: TRBJ2-5
len: 14
v_gene: TRBV11-2
CDR3aa: CASSLDPGRETQYF

j_gene: TRBJ2-4
len: 14
v_gene: TRBV30
CDR3aa: CAWSGDSGRNIQYF

j_gene: TRBJ2-5
len: 15
v_gene: TRBV9
CDR3aa: CASSVQGINRETQYF

j_gene: TRBJ1-5
len: 15
v_gene: TRBV15
CDR3aa: CATSRDRGLDQPQHF

j_gene: TRBJ2-7
len: 12
v_gene: TRBV7-8
CDR3aa: CASSFRYYEQYF

j_gene: TRBJ1-5
len: 14
v_gene: TRBV6-1
CDR3aa: CASSETVGQQPQHF

j_gene: TRBJ2-4
len: 15
v_gene: TRBV19
CDR3aa: CASRGTGGAENIQYF

j_gene: TRBJ1-2
len: 12
v_gene: TRBV29-1
CDR3aa: CSVEGQGPGYTF

j_gene: TRBJ1-4
len: 13
v_gene: TRBV28
CDR3aa: CASHDRGLEKLFF

j_gene: TRBJ1-1
len: 11
v_gene: TRBV6-5
CDR3aa: CASTRQGEAFF

j_gene: TRBJ2-3
len: 17
v_gene: TRBV28
CDR3aa: CASSLDGLAGYTDTQYF

j_gene: TRBJ2-1
len: 17
v_gene: TRBV18
CDR3aa: CASSPAQLPVSYNEQFF

j_gene: TRBJ1-1
len: 12
v_gene: TRBV6-5
CDR3aa: CASSFRGTEAFF

j_gene: TRBJ1-2
len: 13
v_gene: TRBV6-5
CDR3aa: CASSRTVNYGYTF

j_gene: TRBJ2-3
len: 16
v_gene: TRBV7-9
CDR3aa: CASSFLQGLGTDTQYF

j_gene: TRBJ2-5
len: 16
v_gene: TRBV10-1
CDR3aa: CASSAGGGSGQETQYF

j_gene: TRBJ1-5
len: 12
v_gene: TRBV6-1
CDR3aa: CATEDRSLPQHF

j_gene: TRBJ1-2
len: 15
v_gene: TRBV5-6
CDR3aa: CASSPRGRTNYGYTF

j_gene: TRBJ2-5
len: 14
v_gene: TRBV28
CDR3aa: CASSNSGGAETQYF

j_gene: TRBJ2-1
len: 15
v_gene: TRBV25-1
CDR3aa: CASSDFAGGYNEQFF

j_gene: NA
len: 17
v_gene: TRBV7-9
CDR3aa: CASSPSWRGARSYEQYF